This T cell receptor (beta chain) was captured in a study of T cells in Graves' hyperthyroidism and ophthalmopathy. Study background: Sampling of peripheral blood happened at initial diagnosis, prior to any treatment.

The study, taken as a whole, reports: From stable hyperthyroidism, ophthalmopathy was separated by a 13 V-J model.

The ends were cut back, 2 bases at V and 8 bases at J, with 9 bases in the middle. Germline values: CDR1 MNHNS, CDR2 SASEGT. This CDR3 spans 12 amino acids. RNA transcripts yielded amplified TCR beta CDR3 regions. A first-round RT-PCR of the TCR CDR3 used the HTBI primer set. TCRdb independently ran MiXCR on the multiplex PCR reads; one entry per CDR3 protein. The data contain 250,000 to 300,000 distinct CDR3 sequences, roughly a fifth of them singletons. For this clonotype: The antigen is not known.

The sample comprised blood. This TCR was recovered from a man between 45 and 60 years old with Graves' ophthalmopathy. The J gene is TRBJ1-2, the V gene TRBV6-1; tentative D call: TRBD1 (5 bases). The CDR3, as DNA: TGTGCCAGCAGTGAAAACAGGAGCGGCTACACCTTC. Translating gives CASSENRSGYTF.